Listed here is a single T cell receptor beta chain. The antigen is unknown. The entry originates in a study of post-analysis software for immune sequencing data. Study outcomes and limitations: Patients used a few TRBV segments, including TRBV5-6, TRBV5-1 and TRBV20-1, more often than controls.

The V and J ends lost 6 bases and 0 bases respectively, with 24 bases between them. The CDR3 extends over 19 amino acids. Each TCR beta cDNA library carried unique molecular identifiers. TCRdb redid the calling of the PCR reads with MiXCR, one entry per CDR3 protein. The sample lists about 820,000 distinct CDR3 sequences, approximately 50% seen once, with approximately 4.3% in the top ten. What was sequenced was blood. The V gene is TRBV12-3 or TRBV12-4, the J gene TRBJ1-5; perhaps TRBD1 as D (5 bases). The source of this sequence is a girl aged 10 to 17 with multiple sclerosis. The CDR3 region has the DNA TGTGCCAGCAGGGGACCCGGTAGGTCAGAGGGGAATAGCAATCAGCCCCAGCATTTT. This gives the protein CASRGPGRSEGNSNQPQHF.